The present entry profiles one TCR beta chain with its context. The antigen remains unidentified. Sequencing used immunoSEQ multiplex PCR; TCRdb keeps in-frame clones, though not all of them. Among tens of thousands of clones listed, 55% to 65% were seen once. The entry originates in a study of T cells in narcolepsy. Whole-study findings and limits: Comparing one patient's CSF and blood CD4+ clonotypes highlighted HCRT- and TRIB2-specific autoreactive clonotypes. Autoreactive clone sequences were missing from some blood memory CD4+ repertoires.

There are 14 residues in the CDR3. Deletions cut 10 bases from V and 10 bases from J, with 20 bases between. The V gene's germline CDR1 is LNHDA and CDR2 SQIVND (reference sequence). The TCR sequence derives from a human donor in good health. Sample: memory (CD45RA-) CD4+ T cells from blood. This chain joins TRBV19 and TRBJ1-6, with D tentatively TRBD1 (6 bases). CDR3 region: CATSVGTQGSPLHF. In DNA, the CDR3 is TGTGCCACCTCAGTCGGGACACAGGGCTCACCCCTCCACTTT.